The 7 T cell receptor beta chains given below trace back to one sample, sequenced in a study of cytomegalovirus exposure and HLA in healthy donors. Primers for the PCR totalled 60 Vbeta and 13 Jbeta. The repertoire was sequenced with immunoSEQ multiplex PCR; TCRdb's copy has only in-frame clones and lacks some. The table shows around 91,000 clones, with more than 70% occurring only once. The material sequenced was PBMCs. The receptor source for this set is a male donor in good health and CMV-seropositive.

The rearrangement uses TRBV19 and TRBJ2-1; 11 bases are a match to TRBD1. The V gene end was trimmed by 6 bases and the J gene end by 8 bases; junction bases not matched to a gene: 6. The germline gives CDR1 LNHDA, CDR2 SQIVND (reference sequence). The CDR3 has 14 residues. CDR3 sequence: CASRNPGQGDEQFF. Here the CDR3 DNA reads TGTGCCAGTAGGAATCCGGGACAGGGGGATGAGCAGTTCTTC. Full variable domain (rest looked up from reference TRBV19 and TRBJ2-1): DGGITQSPKYLFRKEGQNVTLSCEQNLNHDAMYWYRQDPGQGLRLIYYSQIVNDFQKGDIAEGYSVSREKKESFPLTVTSAQKNPTAFYLCASRNPGQGDEQFFGPGTRLTVL.

In this sample, this clone turned up once. The J gene is TRBJ2-1, the V gene TRBV2; D perhaps matches TRBD1 (6 bases). V shed 4 bases and J shed 3 bases, with 16 bases lying between them. Germline V gene data show CDR1 as SNHLY and CDR2 as FYNNEI. This CDR3 comprises 16 residues. CDR3 loop: CASSVSQGNGYNEQFF. The CDR3, as DNA: TGTGCCAGCAGTGTTTCACAGGGTAATGGCTACAATGAGCAGTTCTTC.

Written as DNA, the CDR3 is TGTGCCAGCAGTTACGCGGACAAACGCCTGGGTGGCTACACCTTC. This encodes CASSYADKRLGGYTF. The chain carries TRBV6-5 and TRBJ1-2; D is perhaps TRBD1 (5 bases). CDR1 and CDR2 from the germline V gene are MNHEY and SVGAGI. The V end lost 2 bases, the J end lost 7 bases, and 17 bases lay between the germline ends. The CDR3 runs 15 residues.

The V and J genes are TRBV5-8 and TRBJ2-1; 8 bases are a match to TRBD2. The V and J ends lost 10 bases and 6 bases, in that order; junction bases with no gene match: 6. Germline-derived CDR1 and CDR2 are SGHTS and YDEGEE. The CDR3 loop spans 12 amino acids. CDR3 in amino acids: CARGGGGNEQFF. The CDR3 DNA reads as TGTGCCCGGGGGGGAGGAGGCAATGAGCAGTTCTTC.

This rearrangement joins TRBV19 to TRBJ2-7; D may be TRBD2 (6 bases). CDR1 and CDR2 from the germline V gene are LNHDA and SQIVND (reference sequence). The CDR3 length is 13 residues. V lost 5 bases and J lost 4, with 12 bases in between. The chain's CDR3 is CASSLTTSYEQYF. The CDR3 bases are TGTGCCAGTAGTCTTACGACTAGTTACGAGCAGTACTTC.

This chain uses TRBV7-3 with TRBJ2-2; D may be TRBD1 (5 bases). Germline-derived CDR1 and CDR2 are SGHTA and FQGTGA. CDR3 length: 12 amino acids. Trimming left V 8 bases short and J 8 bases short, with 12 bases between. This chain's CDR3 is CASSTPGGELFF. The CDR3 DNA reads TGTGCCAGCTCGACTCCAGGGGGGGAGCTGTTTTTT.

This chain joins TRBV6-5 and TRBJ2-5, with 7 bases fitting TRBD1. In germline, CDR1 is MNHEY, CDR2 SVGAGI. The CDR3 totals 15 residues. The V gene end was trimmed by 2 bases and the J gene end by 4 bases; junction bases not matched to a gene: 7. CDR3 amino acids: CASSYDRARGETQYF. In nucleotides, the CDR3 is TGTGCCAGCAGTTACGACAGGGCCCGAGGAGAGACCCAGTACTTC.